In this sample, the clone carrying this T cell receptor beta chain turned up once. Assay: immunoSEQ multiplex PCR; the TCRdb copy retains only in-frame clones and omits some. Here the sample spans 65,000 to 80,000 clones, about four fifths being singletons. The entry originates in a study of OX40 agonist ivuxolimab in advanced cancers. Study details: Patients received intravenous ivuxolimab every 2 weeks at 0.01 to 10 mg/kg.

Sequencing used CD4+ or CD8+ T cells sorted from blood, obtained in a trial of the OX40 agonist ivuxolimab. This TCR was sampled from an adult with an advanced solid tumor such as melanoma, head and neck, liver or kidney cancer.

This CDR3 is CASSPGTGTNEKLFF. The CDR3 DNA is TGTGCCAGCTCACCTGGGACAGGGACTAATGAAAAACTGTTTTTT. The V call is TRBV18, the J call TRBJ1-4; TRBD1 matches 9 bases. Germline V lookup: CDR1 KGHSH, CDR2 LQKENI. The CDR3 has 15 amino acids. V lost 3 bases, J lost 2 bases, and 1 base stayed unmatched.